These 20 T cell receptor beta chains were sequenced from one sample in a study of cytomegalovirus exposure and HLA in healthy donors. Both 60 Vbeta primers and 13 Jbeta primers went into the PCR. Profiling relied on immunoSEQ multiplex PCR, and the TCRdb table lists in-frame clones only, not all of them. The sample lists 130,000 or so clones, 80% to 90% occurring once. The specimen was PBMCs. The source of these receptors is a woman aged 18-29 years in good health and CMV-seropositive.

This clone was detected a few times. The V and J genes are TRBV30 and TRBJ1-5; D possibly corresponds to TRBD1 (5 bases). V shed 3 bases and J shed 2 bases, with 11 bases lying between them. Germline V gene data show CDR1 as GTSNPN and CDR2 as SVGIG (reference sequence). The CDR3 extends over 14 amino acids. CDR3 in DNA: TGTGCCTGGAGCCCAGGGTTCCGCAATCAGCCCCAGCATTTT. Protein sequence: CAWSPGFRNQPQHF. The complete variable domain, with remaining parts taken from reference TRBV30 and TRBJ1-5, reads SQTIHQWPATLVQPVGSPLSLECTVEGTSNPNLYWYRQAAGRGLQLLFYSVGIGQISSEVPQNLSASRPQDRQFILSSKKLLLSDSGFYLCAWSPGFRNQPQHFGDGTRLSIL.

Regarding this clone: No DNA is shown, since the ends of the CDR3 on it are uncertain; the CDR3 is the one TCRdb lists. This rearrangement joins TRBV30 to TRBJ2-3; the table's D call, TRBD2, has no DNA check behind it. The CDR3 extends over 14 residues, inclusive of both ends. Germline CDR1 and CDR2: GTSNPN and SVGIG (reference sequence). This chain's CDR3 is CAWSVAAGAIQGYF.

This clone has a single count. The chain uses TRBV7-9 and TRBJ1-2, with D possibly matching TRBD1 (5 bases). V was pared by 6 bases and J by 5 bases, with 22 bases between. The CDR3 runs to 16 residues. Germline V gives CDR1 SEHNR, CDR2 FQNEAQ (reference sequence). Written as DNA, the CDR3 is TGTGCCAGCAGTTCTTATTTGACAGAAGGGAGGTATGGCTACACCTTC. This sequence encodes CASSSYLTEGRYGYTF.

The chain uses TRBV5-6 and TRBJ2-5, with D perhaps TRBD2 (5 bases). Trimming removed 0 bases from V and 1 base from J, with 7 bases in between. The germline gives CDR1 SGHDT, CDR2 YYEEEE. The CDR3 spans 14 residues. CDR3 amino acids: CASSLVTTQETQYF. In nucleotides, the CDR3 is TGTGCCAGCAGCTTGGTGACTACCCAAGAGACCCAGTACTTC.

V gene TRBV29-1 combines with J gene TRBJ2-7; D is ambiguous. V was trimmed by 0 bases and J by 2 bases, leaving 2 bases between them. CDR3 length: 11 amino acids. Germline CDR1 and CDR2: SQVTM and ANQGSEA. CDR3 DNA sequence: TGCAGCGTTGAAGACGCCTACGAGCAGTACTTC. Residues: CSVEDAYEQYF.

The rearrangement uses TRBV5-1 and TRBJ2-1, with TRBD2 identical over 9 bases. Trimming took 5 bases from V and 4 from J; bases not matched to a gene: 7. This CDR3 spans 15 amino acids. Germline CDR1 is SGHRS and CDR2 is YFSETQ. CDR3 bases: TGCGCCAGCAGAAACAGCGGGGGGCCTTACAATGAGCAGTTCTTC. Protein: CASRNSGGPYNEQFF.

The chain employs TRBV10-3 and TRBJ2-7; 7 bases fit TRBD1. Germline CDR1 reads ENHRY; CDR2 reads SYGVKD. The CDR3 consists of 14 residues. V trimming: 10 bases; J trimming: 0 bases; junction bases outside the gene matches: 9. The CDR3 coding sequence is TGTGCCACACACCAGACAGGGAGCTCCTACGAGCAGTACTTC. It encodes CATHQTGSSYEQYF.

The genes are TRBV5-1 and TRBJ2-1; 14 positions match TRBD2. V lost 0 bases, J lost 7 bases, and 0 bases stayed unmatched. The V gene's germline CDR1 is SGHRS and CDR2 YFSETQ. The CDR3 runs 15 residues. This CDR3 reads CASSLGLAGGNEQFF. The CDR3 DNA reads as TGCGCCAGCAGCTTGGGACTAGCGGGGGGGAATGAGCAGTTCTTC.

This chain uses TRBV11-2 with TRBJ2-7, with 11 nucleotides matching TRBD2. Unmatched junction bases numbered 7, after V lost 0 bases and J lost 6 bases. CDR1 is SGHAT and CDR2 is FQNNGV in the germline V gene. The CDR3 is 16 residues long. CDR3 bases: TGTGCCAGCAGCTTAGATTTAGCGGGGGGGAGATTCGAGCAGTACTTC. Protein: CASSLDLAGGRFEQYF.

The rearrangement uses TRBV6-1 and TRBJ1-5; possible D gene TRBD1, 6 bases. CDR1 is MNHNS and CDR2 is SASEGT in the germline V gene. The CDR3 is 15 residues long. Trimming cost V 2 bases and J 1 base, with 9 bases left between them. This CDR3 is CASSEMGASNQPQHF. For the CDR3, the DNA is TGTGCCAGCAGTGAAATGGGGGCGAGCAATCAGCCCCAGCATTTT.

Concerning this clone itself: One junction end disagrees with the germline gene, perhaps due to a read error. The chain joins TRBV6-4 to TRBJ2-1, with TRBD2 matching 12 bases. CDR1 is MRHNA, CDR2 SNTAGT, per germline. The CDR3 is 15 amino acids. CDR3 protein: CASRDSSGGASIKFF. Here the CDR3 DNA reads TGTGCCAGCAGGGACTCTAGCGGGGGGGCATCGATTAAGTTCTTC.

This clone was observed once. V gene TRBV7-6 combines with J gene TRBJ2-3, with 16 positions matching TRBD2. Germline values: CDR1 SGHVS, CDR2 FNYEAQ. The CDR3 is 17 amino acids. The trim removed 3 bases at V and 6 bases at J, leaving 6 bases unmatched. The CDR3, as DNA: TGTGCCAGCAGCTTCGGGACTAGCGGGGGGGCCAAGGATACGCAGTATTTT. It yields the protein CASSFGTSGGAKDTQYF.

V gene TRBV7-2 combines with J gene TRBJ1-1, with a possible D match to TRBD1 (5 bases). This CDR3 region has 15 residues. Germline CDR1 reads SGHTA; CDR2 reads FQGNSA. The V and J ends lost 6 bases and 6 bases respectively, with 20 bases between them. The CDR3 nucleotides read TGTGCCAGCAGTCCCGGGGGGGAGGTCTACTCTGAAGCTTTCTTT. Amino acid sequence: CASSPGGEVYSEAFF.

This chain joins TRBV5-1 and TRBJ2-7, with 7 nucleotides matching TRBD1. This CDR3 has 14 residues. Germline CDR1 SGHRS, CDR2 YFSETQ. Germline trimming cut 0 bases from V and 3 bases from J; bases unmatched to any gene: 3. In DNA, the CDR3 is TGCGCCAGCAGCTTGGGACAGGGCGGCTACGAGCAGTACTTC. Amino acids: CASSLGQGGYEQYF.

The genes are TRBV5-4 and TRBJ2-7, with TRBD2 as a possible D gene (5 bases). The length of the CDR3 is 13 residues. Germline assignment: CDR1 SGHNT and CDR2 YYREEE (reference sequence). With 2 bases removed from V and 4 bases from J, the gap between germline ends came to 10 bases. This CDR3 reads CASSLLGSYEQYF. The CDR3 nucleotides read TGTGCCAGCAGCTTATTAGGGAGTTACGAGCAGTACTTC.

Comments on this clone: At one end, the junction sequence differs from germline, possibly due to a read error. This chain joins TRBV7-9 and TRBJ1-2; 7 bases fit TRBD1. The CDR3 runs to 13 residues. Germline CDR1 reads SEHNR; CDR2 reads FQNEAQ (reference sequence). Here the CDR3 DNA reads TGTTCCAGCAGCCGGGACAGCCTTGGAAGCTGGATCTTC. It specifies CSSSRDSLGSWIF.

The chain has TRBV6-6 and TRBJ2-1, with TRBD2 as a possible D gene (5 bases). There are 16 residues in the CDR3. In germline, CDR1 is MNHNY, CDR2 SVGAGI (reference sequence). Trimming took off 0 bases at V and 4 bases at J, with 13 bases between the two ends. CDR3 sequence: CASSYSSDWIYNEQFF. The CDR3 nucleotides read TGTGCCAGCAGTTACTCCTCGGACTGGATTTACAATGAGCAGTTCTTC.

Comments on this clone: Additional DNA sequences in this sample encode the identical CDR3. This chain connects TRBV15 to TRBJ1-5; D may be TRBD1 (6 bases). The CDR3 has 14 residues. V lost 6 bases and J 6 bases, leaving 15 bases between the germline ends. The germline gives CDR1 LNHNV, CDR2 YYDKDF (reference sequence). This CDR3 is CATSPNRESQPQHF. CDR3 coding DNA: TGTGCCACCAGTCCGAACAGGGAAAGTCAGCCCCAGCATTTT.

The V and J genes are TRBV5-1 and TRBJ2-1, with 7 bases lining up with TRBD2. The CDR3 totals 16 residues. Germline CDR1 reads SGHRS; CDR2 reads YFSETQ. V lost 4 bases and J lost 3; bases outside the gene matches: 10. CDR3 nucleotide sequence: TGCGCCAGCAGCCCACCCTCAGCGGGGAACTACAATGAGCAGTTCTTC. Protein: CASSPPSAGNYNEQFF.

This clone was detected once. The rearrangement joins TRBV30 to TRBJ1-2, with D perhaps TRBD1 (5 bases). The germline gives CDR1 GTSNPN, CDR2 SVGIG (reference sequence). The CDR3 runs to 12 residues. Trimming left V 2 bases short and J 7 bases short, with 11 bases between. CDR3 protein: CAWSSQGSGYTF. The CDR3 nucleotides are TGTGCCTGGAGTAGTCAGGGCTCTGGCTACACCTTC. Combining the CDR3 with reference TRBV30 and TRBJ1-2 gives the whole variable domain SQTIHQWPATLVQPVGSPLSLECTVEGTSNPNLYWYRQAAGRGLQLLFYSVGIGQISSEVPQNLSASRPQDRQFILSSKKLLLSDSGFYLCAWSSQGSGYTFGSGTRLTVV.